Sequencing of this T cell receptor beta chain was carried out in a study of T cells in localized non-small cell lung cancer. General observations from the study: Adjacent lung was found to contain a median approximately 52 of the top 100 tumor clones. Higher blood T cell density tracked longer overall survival.

This table comes from immunoSEQ multiplex PCR, and its TCRdb copy is limited to in-frame clones, with some not included. The table lists 130,000 or so clones, around 89% of them singletons. On this clone: Its antigen is currently unknown.

Germline CDR1 SGHAT, CDR2 FQNNGV. V shed 0 bases and J shed 2 bases, with 8 bases lying between them. The CDR3 loop spans 14 amino acids. The sample here was peripheral blood, taken before any cancer treatment. The TCR comes from a female donor over 55 with stage I lung adenocarcinoma. This chain connects TRBV11-2 to TRBJ2-7, with D unresolved. The CDR3 sequence is CASSLDGVTYEQYF. The DNA for the CDR3 is TGTGCCAGCAGCTTAGATGGGGTCACCTACGAGCAGTACTTC.